A single sample is the source of the 30 T cell receptor beta chains below, sequenced in a study of beta chain features in type 1 diabetes. Reverse transcribing all isolated RNA meant expressed TCRB transcripts were sequenced. Profiling relied on immunoSEQ multiplex PCR, and the TCRdb table lists in-frame clones only, not all of them. Found here are around 500,000 clones, about 10% of them singletons; the top ten hold about 0.042%. The sample consisted of naive CD4+ T cells from blood. These receptors originate from a woman under 30 in good health.

This clone was seen a few times. The junction shows a germline mismatch at one end, possibly a read error. This CDR3 is CASSLDEVLSF. CDR3 nucleotides: TGTGCCAGCAGCTTGGACGAGGTATTGTCCTTT. The V and J genes are TRBV7-8 and TRBJ1-1; no firm D call. Germline V gene data show CDR1 as SGHVS and CDR2 as FQNEAQ. This CDR3 contains 11 residues.

This clone was counted between two and nine times. The chain combines TRBV5-1 with TRBJ2-1; 7 positions agree with TRBD1. Unmatched junction bases numbered 2, after V lost 0 bases and J lost 8 bases. Germline V CDR1 and CDR2: SGHRS, YFSETQ. This CDR3 contains 13 residues. CDR3 residues: CASSLATGYEQFF. CDR3 nucleotides: TGCGCCAGCAGCTTGGCGACAGGGTATGAGCAGTTCTTC.

This chain uses TRBV9 with TRBJ2-2, with 7 bases matching TRBD2. The CDR3 spans 16 residues. The V segment lost 0 bases and the J segment 6 bases; nucleotides outside the gene matches: 8. CDR1 and CDR2 from the germline V gene are SGDLS and YYNGEE. CDR3: CASSVVGAGIAGELFF. Written as DNA, the CDR3 is TGTGCCAGCAGCGTAGTCGGAGCGGGGATCGCCGGGGAGCTGTTTTTT.

The chain uses TRBV29-1 and TRBJ1-1; perhaps TRBD1 as D (5 bases). The germline V and J ends were trimmed by 2 bases and 0 bases, with 10 bases remaining between them. CDR3 length: 14 residues. The germline CDR1 and CDR2 sequences are SQVTM and ANQGSEA. This CDR3 reads CSVERGTMNTEAFF. Written as DNA, the CDR3 is TGCAGCGTTGAAAGGGGCACCATGAACACTGAAGCTTTCTTT.

J is TRBJ2-7 and V is TRBV7-2; 7 positions agree with TRBD1. V lost 1 base to trimming and J lost 2 bases; unmatched junction nucleotides: 5. The CDR3 is made up of 15 amino acids. Germline CDR1 is SGHTA and CDR2 is FQGNSA. The CDR3 DNA reads TGTGCCAGCAGCTTAGGAAACAGGGGTGCCTACGAGCAGTACGTC. Its protein product is CASSLGNRGAYEQYV.

This chain connects TRBV7-2 to TRBJ2-5, with D perhaps assigned TRBD1 or TRBD2 (5 bases each). Germline CDR1 SGHTA, CDR2 FQGNSA. V lost 4 bases and J 7 bases, leaving 16 bases between the germline ends. The CDR3 spans 14 residues. The CDR3: CASSSPRGRGTQYF. The CDR3 nucleotides are TGTGCCAGCAGCTCACCCCGGGGACGGGGGACCCAGTACTTC.

V usage is TRBV9 and J usage is TRBJ1-6, with D perhaps TRBD1 (5 bases). The CDR3 has 14 residues. The germline V gene has CDR1 SGDLS and CDR2 YYNGEE. V dropped 4 bases and J dropped 8 bases, with 13 bases sitting between them. The CDR3 coding sequence is TGTGCCAGCAGCTACAGAGAGGGGTATTCACCCCTCCACTTT. Amino acids: CASSYREGYSPLHF. Complete variable domain (other parts from reference TRBV9 and TRBJ1-6): DSGVTQTPKHLITATGQRVTLRCSPRSGDLSVYWYQQSLDQGLQFLIQYYNGEERAKGNILERFSAQQFPDLHSELNLSSLELGDSALYFCASSYREGYSPLHFGNGTRLTVT.

Ten or more counts support this clone. The same CDR3 is also encoded by other DNA sequences in this sample. The gene calls are TRBV29-1 and TRBJ1-2, with a weak D call TRBD1 (5 bases). Germline V gene data show CDR1 as SQVTM and CDR2 as ANQGSEA. V lost 5 bases and J 3 bases, leaving 10 bases between the germline ends. This CDR3 contains 12 residues. The CDR3 here is CSVSGGDYGYTF. Here the CDR3 DNA reads TGCAGCGTTTCGGGAGGGGACTATGGCTACACCTTC.

The V gene is TRBV30, the J gene TRBJ2-3; 11 nucleotides match TRBD2. The CDR3 extends over 16 amino acids. CDR1 is GTSNPN, CDR2 SVGIG, per germline (reference sequence). V shed 4 bases and J 4 bases; nucleotides not matched to a gene: 10. The CDR3 sequence is CAWKARLAGGSDTQYF. As DNA, the CDR3 is TGTGCCTGGAAAGCCAGGCTAGCGGGAGGCTCAGATACGCAGTATTTT.

Only a few counts were recorded for this clone. This rearrangement joins TRBV6-6 to TRBJ2-4, with D possibly matching TRBD2 (5 bases). Trimming cost V 2 bases and J 1 base, with 9 bases left between them. Looked up from germline, CDR1 is MNHNY and CDR2 is SVGAGI (reference sequence). This CDR3 spans 15 amino acids. The DNA for the CDR3 is TGTGCCAGCAGTTACGAGGGAGCCGCCAAAAACATTCAGTACTTC. It encodes CASSYEGAAKNIQYF.

This clone was seen a handful of times. The chain couples TRBV15 to TRBJ2-3; 8 bases agree with TRBD2. In germline, CDR1 is LNHNV, CDR2 YYDKDF (reference sequence). V lost 8 bases and J lost 14; bases outside the gene matches: 21. The CDR3 extends over 15 amino acids. CDR3 residues: CATAPGGAGATAMYF. The CDR3 nucleotides are TGTGCCACCGCCCCCGGGGGAGCGGGGGCCACAGCTATGTATTTT.

The table lists this clone with a few counts. CDR3 bases: TGTGCCAGCAGCGTGTCAGGACCAGAGACCCAGTACTTC. Translation gives CASSVSGPETQYF. The V call is TRBV7-9, the J call TRBJ2-5; D is ambiguous. Trimming stripped 5 bases from V and 4 bases from J, with 11 bases between. Germline V gene lookup returns CDR1 SEHNR and CDR2 FQNEAQ (reference sequence). The CDR3 consists of 13 residues.

As for this clone: Other DNA variants within this sample encode the same CDR3. This chain joins TRBV6-5 and TRBJ2-7; D not certain. The V gene lost 0 bases and the J gene lost 6 bases, with 9 bases spanning the gap. The CDR3 is 13 amino acids. Germline loops: CDR1 MNHEY, CDR2 SVGAGI. The CDR3 DNA reads TGTGCCAGCAGTTACTCAACAGTGGGCGAGCAGTACGTC. Protein: CASSYSTVGEQYV.

A few counts support this clone. This chain joins TRBV7-9 and TRBJ2-5; the match to TRBD2 covers 8 bases. Germline trimming cut 4 bases from V and 5 bases from J; bases unmatched to any gene: 9. Germline-derived CDR1 and CDR2 are SEHNR and FQNEAQ (reference sequence). The CDR3 runs to 15 residues. In DNA form, the CDR3 reads TGTGCCAGCAGCTCTGAGCGGGAGACGGGTGAGACCCAGTACTTC. Translation gives CASSSERETGETQYF.

This clone was observed a handful of times. The gene calls are TRBV7-2 and TRBJ2-1, with TRBD1 identical over 9 bases. Germline trimming cut 5 bases from V and 15 bases from J; bases unmatched to any gene: 14. The CDR3 covers 14 residues. CDR1 is SGHTA and CDR2 is FQGNSA in the germline V gene. The CDR3 nucleotides are TGTGCCAGCAGCGTCACCGGGACAGGGAGCAATCGGTTCTTC. Amino acid sequence: CASSVTGTGSNRFF.

J is TRBJ2-7 and V is TRBV6-5; D is unclear. Germline CDR1 reads MNHEY; CDR2 reads SVGAGI. V was trimmed by 6 bases and J by 3 bases, leaving 6 bases between them. The CDR3 contains 11 residues. The CDR3 coding sequence is TGTGCCAGCAGGTACAGCTACGAGCAGTACTTC. Its translation is CASRYSYEQYF.

V usage is TRBV4-3 and J usage is TRBJ1-3, with D perhaps matching TRBD1 (5 bases). V lost 3 bases to trimming and J lost 4 bases, with 19 bases between them. This CDR3 has 17 amino acids. Germline CDR1 reads LGHNA; CDR2 reads YSLEER. The CDR3 spells CASSQGMPGQGGNTIYF. For the CDR3, the DNA is TGCGCCAGCAGCCAGGGGATGCCAGGGCAGGGCGGAAACACCATATATTTT.

This clone has only a few counts. The chain carries TRBV10-3 and TRBJ1-5, with D possibly being TRBD1 (6 bases). CDR3 length equals 13 residues. With 6 bases removed from V and 6 bases from J, the gap between germline ends came to 12 bases. Looked up from germline, CDR1 is ENHRY and CDR2 is SYGVKD. CDR3 residues: CAISRQQGQPQHF. As DNA, the CDR3 is TGTGCCATCAGCCGTCAACAGGGTCAGCCCCAGCATTTT.

This clone appeared a few times. V gene TRBV15 combines with J gene TRBJ1-2, with D tentatively TRBD1 (5 bases). Trimming took off 1 base at V and 0 bases at J, with 9 bases between the two ends. The CDR3 length is 15 residues. From germline, CDR1 is LNHNV and CDR2 YYDKDF (reference sequence). This CDR3 is CATSRVGESNYGYTF. CDR3 in DNA: TGTGCCACCAGCAGAGTGGGGGAGTCTAACTATGGCTACACCTTC.

This clone was observed a few times. This chain uses TRBV29-1 with TRBJ1-1; the match to TRBD1 covers 7 bases. The CDR3 has 14 residues. Germline lookup yields CDR1 SQVTM and CDR2 ANQGSEA. V shed 7 bases and J 4 bases; nucleotides not matched to a gene: 12. CDR3 DNA sequence: TGCAGCGCAAGCAGGACAGGCTTAGGCACTGAAGCTTTCTTT. Protein product: CSASRTGLGTEAFF.

The chain has TRBV5-1 and TRBJ2-7, with 10 positions matching TRBD1. The CDR3 covers 15 residues. In germline, CDR1 is SGHRS, CDR2 YFSETQ. J was trimmed by 6 bases and V by 4 bases; bases with no gene match: 10. The CDR3 is CASSESTGGASEQYV. The CDR3 nucleotides read TGCGCCAGCAGCGAATCGACAGGGGGCGCGTCCGAGCAGTACGTC.

The chain has TRBV27 and TRBJ1-2, with TRBD1 as a possible D gene (5 bases). V was clipped by 1 base and J by 7 bases, with 16 bases between them. The length of the CDR3 is 15 residues. The germline gives CDR1 MNHEY, CDR2 SMNVEV (reference sequence). The CDR3 reads CASSLYVSGLGGYTF. The DNA of the CDR3 is TGTGCCAGCAGTTTATACGTATCAGGGCTGGGTGGCTACACCTTC.

This chain links TRBV19 with TRBJ1-5, with a weak D call TRBD1 (5 bases). CDR1 is LNHDA, CDR2 SQIVND, per germline (reference sequence). Trimming stripped 2 bases from V and 1 base from J, with 9 bases between. The CDR3 sequence is 15 residues long. CDR3 loop: CASSIQGLSNQPQHF. As DNA, the CDR3 is TGTGCCAGTAGTATACAGGGATTGAGCAATCAGCCCCAGCATTTT.

This clone has just a few counts. This rearrangement joins TRBV28 to TRBJ2-5; D is unclear. The V end lost 10 bases, the J end lost 5 bases, and 20 bases lay between the germline ends. There are 14 residues in the CDR3. Germline CDR1 and CDR2: MDHEN and SYDVKM. The CDR3 here is CATADDLLGETQYF. In DNA, the CDR3 is TGTGCCACCGCCGACGATCTATTAGGGGAGACCCAGTACTTC.

This chain uses TRBV28 with TRBJ1-2; a possible D gene is TRBD1 (6 bases). Germline V gives CDR1 MDHEN, CDR2 SYDVKM. The length of the CDR3 is 13 residues. Trimming removed 7 bases at V and 7 bases at J, with 16 bases between. The CDR3 bases are TGTGCCAGCATCAACGATCGAGGGGGTGGCTACACCTTC. Amino acids: CASINDRGGGYTF.

This clone was seen a few times. Within the sample, other DNA sequences also encode this same CDR3. This chain connects TRBV5-1 to TRBJ2-3; 8 nucleotides align to TRBD2. Germline V CDR1 and CDR2: SGHRS, YFSETQ. The trim removed 0 bases at V and 6 bases at J, leaving 6 bases unmatched. The CDR3 has 15 residues. Written as DNA, the CDR3 is TGCGCCAGCAGCTTGGCGGCGGGAGGCGCGGATACGCAGTATTTT. It yields the protein CASSLAAGGADTQYF. The variable domain in full, completed from reference TRBV5-1 and TRBJ2-3, reads KAGVTQTPRYLIKTRGQQVTLSCSPISGHRSVSWYQQTPGQGLQFLFEYFSETQRNKGNFPGRFSGRQFSNSRSEMNVSTLELGDSALYLCASSLAAGGADTQYFGPGTRLTVL.

The chain has TRBV6-5 and TRBJ2-7; D call uncertain. The CDR3 totals 13 residues. Per the germline V gene, CDR1 is MNHEY and CDR2 is SVGAGI. The V and J ends lost 5 bases and 5 bases respectively, with 13 bases between them. CDR3 DNA sequence: TGTGCCAGCAGTCCCCCAGGATTTGACGAGCAGTACTTC. It encodes CASSPPGFDEQYF.

The J gene is TRBJ2-7, the V gene TRBV18; D not certain. V was trimmed by 3 bases and J by 3 bases, leaving 15 bases between them. Germline CDR1 KGHSH, CDR2 LQKENI. The CDR3 covers 15 residues. The CDR3 DNA sequence: TGTGCCAGCTCACCGGCCCCCGCGCGTATCTACGAGCAGTACGTC. It translates to CASSPAPARIYEQYV.

This clone was detected a few times. The chain links TRBV2 to TRBJ2-1; 12 bases map to TRBD1. In germline, CDR1 is SNHLY, CDR2 FYNNEI. This CDR3 contains 14 residues. V shed 7 bases and J 8 bases; nucleotides not matched to a gene: 6. The CDR3: CASTSGQGAYEQFF. DNA of the CDR3: TGTGCCAGCACTTCGGGACAGGGGGCCTATGAGCAGTTCTTC.

The CDR3 bases are TGTGCCAGCAGCCCCTCTGGGGGGGGCACAGATACGCAGTATTTT. Its protein is CASSPSGGGTDTQYF. This chain uses TRBV5-4 with TRBJ2-3, with 7 positions matching TRBD2. V dropped 4 bases and J dropped 1; count of bases not matched to a gene: 6. CDR1 SGHNT and CDR2 YYREEE come from the germline V gene (reference sequence). The CDR3 consists of 15 residues. The full variable domain, its missing parts supplied by reference TRBV5-4 and TRBJ2-3, is ETGVTQSPTHLIKTRGQQVTLRCSSQSGHNTVSWYQQALGQGPQFIFQYYREEENGRGNFPPRFSGLQFPNYSSELNVNALELDDSALYLCASSPSGGGTDTQYFGPGTRLTVL.